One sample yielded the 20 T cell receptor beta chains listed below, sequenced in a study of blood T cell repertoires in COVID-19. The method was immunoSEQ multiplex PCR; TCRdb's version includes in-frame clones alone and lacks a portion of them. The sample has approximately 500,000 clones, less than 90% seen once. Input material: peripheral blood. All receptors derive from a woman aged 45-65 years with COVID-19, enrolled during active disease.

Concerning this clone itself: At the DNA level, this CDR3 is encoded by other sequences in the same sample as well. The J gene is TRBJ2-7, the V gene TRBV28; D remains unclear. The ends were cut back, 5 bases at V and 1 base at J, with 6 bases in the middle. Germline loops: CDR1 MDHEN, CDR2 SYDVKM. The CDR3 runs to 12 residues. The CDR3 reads CASSRGSYEQYF. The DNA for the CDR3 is TGTGCCAGCAGTCGAGGATCCTACGAGCAGTACTTC.

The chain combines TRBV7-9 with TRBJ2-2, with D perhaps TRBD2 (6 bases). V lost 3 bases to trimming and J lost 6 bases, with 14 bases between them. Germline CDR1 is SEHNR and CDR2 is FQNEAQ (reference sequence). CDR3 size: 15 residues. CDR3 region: CASSFRLDGAGELFF. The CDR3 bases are TGTGCCAGCAGCTTCCGACTAGATGGTGCCGGGGAGCTGTTTTTT. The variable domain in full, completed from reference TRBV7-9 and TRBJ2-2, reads DTGVSQNPRHKITKRGQNVTFRCDPISEHNRLYWYRQTLGQGPEFLTYFQNEAQLEKSRLLSDRFSAERPKGSFSTLEIQRTEQGDSAMYLCASSFRLDGAGELFFGEGSRLTVL.

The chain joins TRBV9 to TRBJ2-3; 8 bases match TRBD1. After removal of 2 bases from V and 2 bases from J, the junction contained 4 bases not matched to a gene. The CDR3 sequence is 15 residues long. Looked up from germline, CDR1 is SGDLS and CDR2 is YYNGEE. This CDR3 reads CASSVWTGPTDTQYF. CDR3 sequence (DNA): TGTGCCAGCAGCGTCTGGACAGGGCCCACAGATACGCAGTATTTT.

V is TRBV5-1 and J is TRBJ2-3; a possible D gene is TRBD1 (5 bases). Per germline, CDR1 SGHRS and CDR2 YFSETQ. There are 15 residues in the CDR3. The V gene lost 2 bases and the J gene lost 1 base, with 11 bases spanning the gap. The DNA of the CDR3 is TGCGCCAGCAGCTTAAGAACAGGAGGCACAGATACGCAGTATTTT. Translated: CASSLRTGGTDTQYF.

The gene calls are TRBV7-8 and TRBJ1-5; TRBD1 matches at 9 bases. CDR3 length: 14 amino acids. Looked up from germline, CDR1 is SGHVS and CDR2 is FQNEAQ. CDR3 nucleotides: TGTCATACTTCCCCGACAGGGGGTGCAGAGCCCCAGCATTTT. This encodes CHTSPTGGAEPQHF.

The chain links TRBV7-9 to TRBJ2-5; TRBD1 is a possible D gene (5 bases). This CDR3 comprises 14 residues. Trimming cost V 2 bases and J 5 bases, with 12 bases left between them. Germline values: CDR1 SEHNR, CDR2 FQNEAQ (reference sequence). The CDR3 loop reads CASSLYGARETQYF. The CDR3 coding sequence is TGTGCCAGCAGCTTATATGGGGCGAGGGAGACCCAGTACTTC.

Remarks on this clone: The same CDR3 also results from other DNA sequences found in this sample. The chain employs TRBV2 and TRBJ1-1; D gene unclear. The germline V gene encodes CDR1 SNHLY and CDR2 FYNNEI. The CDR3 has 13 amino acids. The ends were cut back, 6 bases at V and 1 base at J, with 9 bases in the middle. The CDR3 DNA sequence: TGTGCCAGCAGGCGTACAGAGAACACTGAAGCTTTCTTT. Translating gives CASRRTENTEAFF.

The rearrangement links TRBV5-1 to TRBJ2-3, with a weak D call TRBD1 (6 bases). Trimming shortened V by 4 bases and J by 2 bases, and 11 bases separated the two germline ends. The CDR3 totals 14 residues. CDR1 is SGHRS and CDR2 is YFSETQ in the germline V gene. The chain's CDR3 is CASSPGQITDTQYF. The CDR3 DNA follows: TGCGCCAGCAGCCCCGGACAGATCACAGATACGCAGTATTTT.

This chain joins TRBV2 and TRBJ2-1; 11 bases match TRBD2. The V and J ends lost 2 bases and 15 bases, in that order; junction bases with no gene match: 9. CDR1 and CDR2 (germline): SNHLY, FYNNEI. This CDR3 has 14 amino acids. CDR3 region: CASSESETSGDRFF. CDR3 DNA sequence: TGTGCCAGCAGTGAATCAGAGACTAGCGGGGACCGGTTCTTC.

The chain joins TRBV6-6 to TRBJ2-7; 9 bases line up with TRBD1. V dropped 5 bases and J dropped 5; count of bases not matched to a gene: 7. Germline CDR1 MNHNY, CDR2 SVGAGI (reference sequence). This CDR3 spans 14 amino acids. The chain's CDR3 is CASSRGQGFDEQYF. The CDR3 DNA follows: TGTGCCAGCAGTCGGGGACAGGGATTTGACGAGCAGTACTTC.

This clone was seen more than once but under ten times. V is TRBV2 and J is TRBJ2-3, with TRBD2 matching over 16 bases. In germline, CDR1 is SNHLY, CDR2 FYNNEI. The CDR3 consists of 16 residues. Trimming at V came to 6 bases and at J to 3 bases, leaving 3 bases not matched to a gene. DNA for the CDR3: TGTGCCAGCAGGACGGGACTAGCGGGGGGGACAGATACGCAGTATTTT. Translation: CASRTGLAGGTDTQYF. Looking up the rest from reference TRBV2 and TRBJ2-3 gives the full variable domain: EPEVTQTPSHQVTQMGQEVILRCVPISNHLYFYWYRQILGQKVEFLVSFYNNEISEKSEIFDDQFSVERPDGSNFTLKIRSTKLEDSAMYFCASRTGLAGGTDTQYFGPGTRLTVL.

The CDR3 here is CASRPDRAPANYGYTF. In nucleotides, the CDR3 is TGTGCCAGCAGACCGGACAGGGCACCAGCTAACTATGGCTACACCTTC. The rearrangement links TRBV5-4 to TRBJ1-2, with 8 bases aligning to TRBD1. V lost 5 bases and J lost 0; bases outside the gene matches: 9. The germline gives CDR1 SGHNT, CDR2 YYREEE (reference sequence). The CDR3 spans 16 residues.

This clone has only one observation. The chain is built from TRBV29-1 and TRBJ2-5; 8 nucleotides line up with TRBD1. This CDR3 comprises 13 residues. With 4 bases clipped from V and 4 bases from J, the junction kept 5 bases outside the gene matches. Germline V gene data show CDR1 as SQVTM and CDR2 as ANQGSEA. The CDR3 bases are TGCAGCGTTGGAGCCAGGGGGCGAGAGACCCAGTACTTC. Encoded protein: CSVGARGRETQYF.

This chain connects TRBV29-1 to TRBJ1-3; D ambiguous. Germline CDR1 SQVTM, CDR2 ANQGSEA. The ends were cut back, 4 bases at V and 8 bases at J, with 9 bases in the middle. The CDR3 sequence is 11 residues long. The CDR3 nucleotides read TGCAGCGTTGGGGCGAACTACACCATATATTTT. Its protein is CSVGANYTIYF. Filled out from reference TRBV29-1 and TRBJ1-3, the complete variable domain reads SAVISQKPSRDICQRGTSLTIQCQVDSQVTMMFWYRQQPGQSLTLIATANQGSEATYESGFVIDKFPISRPNLTFSTLTVSNMSPEDSSIYLCSVGANYTIYFGEGSWLTVV.

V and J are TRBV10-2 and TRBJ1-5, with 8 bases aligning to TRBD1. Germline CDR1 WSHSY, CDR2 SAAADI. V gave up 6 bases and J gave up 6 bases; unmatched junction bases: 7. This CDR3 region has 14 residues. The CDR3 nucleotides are TGCGCCAGCAGAGATGGACAGGGAGGTCAGCCCCAGCATTTT. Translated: CASRDGQGGQPQHF.

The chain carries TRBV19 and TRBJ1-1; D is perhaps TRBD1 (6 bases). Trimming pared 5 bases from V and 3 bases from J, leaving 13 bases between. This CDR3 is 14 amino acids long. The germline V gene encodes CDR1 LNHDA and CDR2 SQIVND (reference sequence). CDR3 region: CASSSLSGDTEAFF. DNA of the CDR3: TGTGCCAGTAGTTCATTATCAGGGGACACTGAAGCTTTCTTT.

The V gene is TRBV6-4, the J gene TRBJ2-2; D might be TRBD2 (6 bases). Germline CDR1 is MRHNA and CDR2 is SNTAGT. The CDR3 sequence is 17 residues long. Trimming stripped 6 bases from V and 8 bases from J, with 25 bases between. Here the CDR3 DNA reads TGTGCCAGCAGCGTCCGGGGTCTGCGGGGTATATCAGGGGAGCTGTTTTTT. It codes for CASSVRGLRGISGELFF.

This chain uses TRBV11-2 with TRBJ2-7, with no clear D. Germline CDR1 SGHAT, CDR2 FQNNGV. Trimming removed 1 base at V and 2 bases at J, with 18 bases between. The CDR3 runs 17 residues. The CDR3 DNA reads TGTGCCAGCAGCTTAGGTATGGCCTCCCGGGTTCCCTACGAGCAGTACTTC. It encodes CASSLGMASRVPYEQYF. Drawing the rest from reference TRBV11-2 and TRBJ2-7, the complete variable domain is EAGVAQSPRYKIIEKRQSVAFWCNPISGHATLYWYQQILGQGPKLLIQFQNNGVVDDSQLPKDRFSAERLKGVDSTLKIQPAKLEDSAVYLCASSLGMASRVPYEQYFGPGTRLTVT.

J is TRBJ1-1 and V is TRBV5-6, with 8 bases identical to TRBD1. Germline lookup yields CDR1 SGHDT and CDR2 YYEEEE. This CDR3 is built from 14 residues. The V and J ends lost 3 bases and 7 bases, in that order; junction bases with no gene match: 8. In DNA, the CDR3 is TGTGCCAGCAGCTGGTTGGACAGGGTTAGTGAAGCTTTCTTT. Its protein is CASSWLDRVSEAFF.

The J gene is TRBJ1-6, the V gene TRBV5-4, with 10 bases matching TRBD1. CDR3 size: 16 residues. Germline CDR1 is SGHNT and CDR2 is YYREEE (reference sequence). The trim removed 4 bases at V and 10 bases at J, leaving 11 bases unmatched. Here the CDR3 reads CASSPIPDRGRSPLHF. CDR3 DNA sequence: TGTGCCAGCAGCCCCATCCCGGACAGGGGGAGATCACCCCTCCACTTT.